This entry concerns a single T cell receptor beta chain. Original data processing: Using reference gene primer amplification, nucleated cell counts were estimated. Here immunoSEQ multiplex PCR was the method, and the copy in TCRdb shows in-frame clones only, minus some. The D gene and trimming were derived from the DNA, and the V and J assignments and clone size from that table. This sample carries around 160,000 clones, more than 70% of them seen once, and the ten largest clones take roughly 2.1%. These data originate in a study of blood T cell repertoires in COVID-19. Study details: COVID-19 samples from acute and convalescent phases originated in the United States, Italy and Spain. From T cells, B-cell-depleted T cells, or PBMCs came the material, which was cDNA or gDNA.

The CDR3 consists of 12 residues. Trimming shortened V by 4 bases and J by 13 bases, and 13 bases separated the two germline ends. Germline CDR1 MNHEY, CDR2 SVGAGI. The source material was peripheral blood. This chain uses TRBV6-5 with TRBJ2-2; D is perhaps TRBD2 (6 bases). The TCR was taken from a human donor in a cohort sampled during active COVID-19. The CDR3 is CASSSLTSTLFF. The CDR3 nucleotides read TGTGCCAGCAGTTCGTTGACTAGTACGCTGTTTTTT.